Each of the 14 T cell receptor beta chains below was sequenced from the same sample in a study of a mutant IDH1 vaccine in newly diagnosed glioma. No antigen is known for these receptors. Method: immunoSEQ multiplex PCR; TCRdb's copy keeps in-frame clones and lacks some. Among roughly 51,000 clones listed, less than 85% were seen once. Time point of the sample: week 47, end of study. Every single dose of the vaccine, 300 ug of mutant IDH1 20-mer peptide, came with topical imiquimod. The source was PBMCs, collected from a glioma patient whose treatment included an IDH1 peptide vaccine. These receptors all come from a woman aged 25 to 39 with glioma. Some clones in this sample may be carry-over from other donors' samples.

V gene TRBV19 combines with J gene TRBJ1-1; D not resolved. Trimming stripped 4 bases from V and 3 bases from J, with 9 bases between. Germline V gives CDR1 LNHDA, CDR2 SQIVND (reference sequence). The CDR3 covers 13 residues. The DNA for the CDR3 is TGTGCCAGTAGTACGGGGTTGGACACTGAAGCTTTCTTT. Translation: CASSTGLDTEAFF.

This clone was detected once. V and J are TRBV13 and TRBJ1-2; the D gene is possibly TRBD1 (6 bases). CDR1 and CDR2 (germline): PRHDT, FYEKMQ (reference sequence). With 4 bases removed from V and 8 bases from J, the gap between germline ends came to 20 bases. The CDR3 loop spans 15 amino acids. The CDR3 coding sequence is TGTGCCAGCAGCTGGATGACAGGCCCCTTGCGGGGCTACACCTTC. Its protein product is CASSWMTGPLRGYTF.

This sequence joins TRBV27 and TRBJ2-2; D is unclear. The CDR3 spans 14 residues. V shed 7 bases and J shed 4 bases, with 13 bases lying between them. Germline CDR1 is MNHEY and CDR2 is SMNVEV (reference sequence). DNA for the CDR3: TGTGCCAGCACAGAAGGGTCGGGCACCGGGGAGCTGTTTTTT. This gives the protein CASTEGSGTGELFF.

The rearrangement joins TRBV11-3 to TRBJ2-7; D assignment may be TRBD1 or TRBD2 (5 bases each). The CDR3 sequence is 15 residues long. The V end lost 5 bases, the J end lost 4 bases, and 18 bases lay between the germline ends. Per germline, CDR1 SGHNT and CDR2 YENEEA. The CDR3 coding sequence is TGTGCCAGCAGCGCGTCCGGGACGGATGTGTACGAGCAGTACTTC. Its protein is CASSASGTDVYEQYF.

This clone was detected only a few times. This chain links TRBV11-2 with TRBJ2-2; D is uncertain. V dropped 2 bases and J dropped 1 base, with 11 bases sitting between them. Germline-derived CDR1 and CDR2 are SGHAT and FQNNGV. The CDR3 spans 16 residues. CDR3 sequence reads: CASSLIGGRNTGELFF. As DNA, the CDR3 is TGTGCCAGCAGCTTAATTGGCGGAAGGAACACCGGGGAGCTGTTTTTT.

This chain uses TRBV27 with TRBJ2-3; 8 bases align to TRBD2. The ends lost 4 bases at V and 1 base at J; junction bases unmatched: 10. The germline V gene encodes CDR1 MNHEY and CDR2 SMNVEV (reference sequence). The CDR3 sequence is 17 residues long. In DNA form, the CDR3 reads TGTGCCAGCAGTTCGCCTCCGGGACTAGATGGCACAGATACGCAGTATTTT. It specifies CASSSPPGLDGTDTQYF.

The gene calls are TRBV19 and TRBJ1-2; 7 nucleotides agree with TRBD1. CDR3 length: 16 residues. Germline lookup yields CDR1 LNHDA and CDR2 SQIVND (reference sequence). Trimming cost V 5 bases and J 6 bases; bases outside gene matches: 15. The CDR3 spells CASSGGLRGRLDGYTF. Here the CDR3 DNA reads TGTGCCAGTAGTGGGGGCCTGAGGGGGCGCTTAGATGGCTACACCTTC.

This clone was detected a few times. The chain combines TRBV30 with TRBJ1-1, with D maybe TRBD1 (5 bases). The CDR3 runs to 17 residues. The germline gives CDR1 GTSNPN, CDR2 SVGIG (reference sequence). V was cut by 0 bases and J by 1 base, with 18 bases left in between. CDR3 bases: TGTGCCTGGAGTGTAAGGGTCCAGGTCGGGGGGAACACTGAAGCTTTCTTT. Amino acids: CAWSVRVQVGGNTEAFF.

CDR3 sequence (DNA): TGTGCCAGCTCACCACCGGCGGCAGAAGGCCGCTACACCTTC. It is translated as CASSPPAAEGRYTF. V is TRBV18 and J is TRBJ1-2; no clear D. Germline-derived CDR1 and CDR2 are KGHSH and LQKENI. The CDR3 runs 14 residues. V lost 0 bases and J lost 9, with 14 bases in between.

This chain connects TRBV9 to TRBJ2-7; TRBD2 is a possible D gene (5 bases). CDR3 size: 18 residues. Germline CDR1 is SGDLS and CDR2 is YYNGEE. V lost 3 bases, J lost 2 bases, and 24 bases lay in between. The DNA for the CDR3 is TGTGCCAGCAGCGCCCCGGCAGCAGGTGGGAGCATGGCCTACGAGCAGTACTTC. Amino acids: CASSAPAAGGSMAYEQYF.

DNA of the CDR3: TGTGCCAGTAGTATCGGCAGTGGACTAGTCGATGAGCAGTTCTTC. This gives the protein CASSIGSGLVDEQFF. The chain carries TRBV19 and TRBJ2-1; TRBD2 matches at 7 bases. Per germline, CDR1 LNHDA and CDR2 SQIVND (reference sequence). Unmatched junction bases numbered 10, after V lost 3 bases and J lost 8 bases. There are 15 residues in the CDR3. Full variable domain (outside the CDR3, taken from reference TRBV19 and TRBJ2-1): DGGITQSPKYLFRKEGQNVTLSCEQNLNHDAMYWYRQDPGQGLRLIYYSQIVNDFQKGDIAEGYSVSREKKESFPLTVTSAQKNPTAFYLCASSIGSGLVDEQFFGPGTRLTVL.

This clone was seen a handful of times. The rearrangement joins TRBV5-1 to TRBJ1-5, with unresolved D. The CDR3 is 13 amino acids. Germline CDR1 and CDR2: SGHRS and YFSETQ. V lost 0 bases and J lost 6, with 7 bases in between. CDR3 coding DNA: TGCGCCAGCAGCTTGGAAGGGCTTCAGCCCCAGCATTTT. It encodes CASSLEGLQPQHF.

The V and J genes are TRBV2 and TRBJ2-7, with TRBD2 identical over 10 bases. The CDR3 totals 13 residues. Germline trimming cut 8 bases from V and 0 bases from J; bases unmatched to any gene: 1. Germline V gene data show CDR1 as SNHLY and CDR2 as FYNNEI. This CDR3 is CASRLAGSYEQYF. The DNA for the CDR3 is TGTGCCAGCCGACTAGCGGGCTCCTACGAGCAGTACTTC.

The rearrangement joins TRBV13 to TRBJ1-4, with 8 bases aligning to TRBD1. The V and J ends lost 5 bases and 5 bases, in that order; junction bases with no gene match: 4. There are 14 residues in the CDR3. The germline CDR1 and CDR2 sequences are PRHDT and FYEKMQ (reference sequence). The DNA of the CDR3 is TGTGCCAGCAGCCGGACAGGGATAAATGAAAAACTGTTTTTT. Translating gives CASSRTGINEKLFF.